The 27 T cell receptor beta chains presented below share a single source sample, sequenced in a study of cytomegalovirus exposure and HLA in healthy donors. The PCR used 60 Vbeta and 13 Jbeta primers. Only in-frame clones appear in the TCRdb table, and some are missing; sequencing was by immunoSEQ multiplex PCR. Its table records about 200,000 clones. The sequenced sample consisted of PBMCs. The receptors were gathered from a girl aged 2 to 9 in good health and CMV-seropositive.

The V gene is TRBV27, the J gene TRBJ2-5, with D perhaps matching TRBD2 (6 bases). The J call may be faulty, since TRBJ2-7 better matches the DNA end. The CDR3 has 14 residues. Germline CDR1 reads MNHEY; CDR2 reads SMNVEV (reference sequence). The CDR3 nucleotides read TGTGCCAGCCGCGGGGACCCGAGCTCCTACGAGCAGTACTTC. It translates to CASRGDPSSYEQYF.

CDR3 in DNA: TGTGCCAGGCAGACAGGGGTCGAGCAGTACTTC. Protein product: CARQTGVEQYF. This chain links TRBV28 with TRBJ2-7, with 8 bases lining up with TRBD1. CDR3 length equals 11 residues. Germline assignment: CDR1 MDHEN and CDR2 SYDVKM. V gave up 9 bases and J gave up 6 bases; unmatched junction bases: 4.

The CDR3 here is CSVEAYNTGELFF. CDR3 nucleotide sequence: TGCAGCGTTGAAGCTTATAACACCGGGGAGCTGTTTTTT. This rearrangement joins TRBV29-1 to TRBJ2-2; D gene ambiguous. Trimming removed 1 base at V and 2 bases at J, with 5 bases between. CDR3 length equals 13 residues. CDR1 SQVTM and CDR2 ANQGSEA come from the germline V gene.

This chain links TRBV9 with TRBJ2-5; D is perhaps TRBD2 (6 bases). This CDR3 is 15 amino acids long. Germline V gene lookup returns CDR1 SGDLS and CDR2 YYNGEE. V shed 1 base and J shed 3 bases, with 13 bases lying between them. The CDR3 DNA reads TGTGCCAGCAGCGTACGGGAAGGACTAAAAGAGACCCAGTACTTC. This encodes CASSVREGLKETQYF.

The chain recombines TRBV5-1 with TRBJ1-2; the D gene is possibly TRBD1 (6 bases). Germline lookup yields CDR1 SGHRS and CDR2 YFSETQ. V shed 3 bases and J shed 5 bases, with 14 bases lying between them. The CDR3 runs 14 residues. DNA for the CDR3: TGCGCCAGCAGCTCGGAACAGGGACGGTATGGCTACACCTTC. It specifies CASSSEQGRYGYTF.

The rearrangement joins TRBV18 to TRBJ1-2; D perhaps matches TRBD1 (5 bases). V was pared by 2 bases and J by 2 bases, with 9 bases between. The CDR3 covers 14 residues. The germline gives CDR1 KGHSH, CDR2 LQKENI. CDR3 in DNA: TGTGCCAGCTCACCAACAGGTGACAACTATGGCTACACCTTC. Encoded protein: CASSPTGDNYGYTF.

For this clone: Sequence at one end of the junction differs from germline and may be a read error. The V call is TRBV5-1, the J call TRBJ1-6; 8 nucleotides line up with TRBD1. The CDR3 extends over 15 amino acids. The germline V gene has CDR1 SGHRS and CDR2 YFSETQ. The CDR3 region has the DNA TGCGCCAGCAGTTTGGGGACAGGCTATAATTCACCCCTCCACTTT. Amino acids: CASSLGTGYNSPLHF.

The chain joins TRBV19 to TRBJ1-4; D gene uncertain. V dropped 6 bases and J dropped 8 bases, with 22 bases sitting between them. Germline V gene sequence: CDR1 LNHDA, CDR2 SQIVND (reference sequence). The CDR3 spans 16 residues. The CDR3 DNA follows: TGTGCCAGTAGCAGACTCAGAGGGATCGGAGGCGAAAAACTGTTTTTT. Its protein is CASSRLRGIGGEKLFF.

The chain is built from TRBV5-8 and TRBJ2-1; TRBD2 agrees at 13 bases. The CDR3 length is 17 residues. Germline V lookup: CDR1 SGHTS, CDR2 YDEGEE. J gave up 6 bases and V 0 bases, and 6 bases lay outside the gene matches. In DNA, the CDR3 is TGTGCCAGCAGCTTGGGGTTGGGACTAGCGGGAACCAATGAGCAGTTCTTC. The encoded protein is CASSLGLGLAGTNEQFF.

The V gene is TRBV18, the J gene TRBJ2-2, with 9 bases matching TRBD1. CDR1 is KGHSH, CDR2 LQKENI, per germline. V shed 0 bases and J 5 bases; nucleotides not matched to a gene: 7. The CDR3 is 17 amino acids. CDR3 bases: TGTGCCAGCTCACCACCCGGGACAGGGTCTGGGACCGGGGAGCTGTTTTTT. Translated, it gives CASSPPGTGSGTGELFF.

V is TRBV14 and J is TRBJ2-7; TRBD2 aligns across 9 bases. The germline V gene encodes CDR1 SGHDN and CDR2 FVKESK. The length of the CDR3 is 15 residues. With V trimmed by 1 base and J by 4 bases, 5 bases remained unmatched. The CDR3, as DNA: TGTGCCAGCAGCCAAGGGACCAGCGGGAGGTACGAGCAGTACTTC. It is translated as CASSQGTSGRYEQYF.

The chain joins TRBV5-1 to TRBJ1-1, with 7 bases fitting TRBD1. In germline, CDR1 is SGHRS, CDR2 YFSETQ. V lost 2 bases, J lost 1 base, and 5 bases stayed unmatched. The CDR3 extends over 15 amino acids. Here the CDR3 DNA reads TGCGCCAGCAGCTTCCGGGCAGGGGGGAACACTGAAGCTTTCTTT. It yields the protein CASSFRAGGNTEAFF.

The chain is built from TRBV9 and TRBJ2-2; D uncertain. The CDR3 is made up of 16 amino acids. Germline lookup yields CDR1 SGDLS and CDR2 YYNGEE. The ends were cut back, 0 bases at V and 2 bases at J, with 11 bases in the middle. The CDR3: CASSVGGRINTGELFF. The DNA of the CDR3 is TGTGCCAGCAGCGTAGGTGGCAGAATAAACACCGGGGAGCTGTTTTTT.

The genes are TRBV28 and TRBJ1-2; 9 bases are a match to TRBD1. Germline CDR1 reads MDHEN; CDR2 reads SYDVKM. V gave up 5 bases and J gave up 8 bases; unmatched junction bases: 18. The CDR3 length is 17 residues. In nucleotides, the CDR3 is TGTGCCAGCAGTCCTTCGCGCCGGGACAGGGAAAAGGAAGGCTACACCTTC. Its protein product is CASSPSRRDREKEGYTF.

The rearrangement uses TRBV4-1 and TRBJ2-5, with D possibly being TRBD2 (5 bases). The CDR3 is 18 amino acids. The V gene's germline CDR1 is MGHRA and CDR2 YSYEKL. The ends were cut back, 0 bases at V and 1 base at J, with 18 bases in the middle. The CDR3 loop is CASSQDSTSGNGQETQYF. The CDR3 bases are TGCGCCAGCAGCCAAGATTCTACGAGCGGTAACGGCCAAGAGACCCAGTACTTC.

The rearrangement links TRBV5-1 to TRBJ1-1; D gene uncertain. The CDR3 runs 12 residues. The V end lost 2 bases, the J end lost 3 bases, and 5 bases lay between the germline ends. Germline V CDR1 and CDR2: SGHRS, YFSETQ. The CDR3 loop is CASSFSDTEAFF. As DNA, the CDR3 is TGCGCCAGCAGCTTTAGCGACACTGAAGCTTTCTTT. Together with reference TRBV5-1 and TRBJ1-1, the CDR3 gives the full variable domain: KAGVTQTPRYLIKTRGQQVTLSCSPISGHRSVSWYQQTPGQGLQFLFEYFSETQRNKGNFPGRFSGRQFSNSRSEMNVSTLELGDSALYLCASSFSDTEAFFGQGTRLTVV.

The genes are TRBV29-1 and TRBJ2-3; TRBD1 matches at 11 bases. Germline V CDR1 and CDR2: SQVTM, ANQGSEA. V lost 7 bases and J lost 4; bases outside the gene matches: 7. The CDR3 extends over 14 amino acids. Here the CDR3 DNA reads TGCAGCGGGAGACCGGGACAGGGGGCAGATACGCAGTATTTT. It encodes CSGRPGQGADTQYF.

V is TRBV7-8 and J is TRBJ2-3; possibly TRBD1 for D (5 bases). V was shortened by 10 bases and J by 5 bases, with 19 bases between the two germline ends. Germline values: CDR1 SGHVS, CDR2 FQNEAQ. The CDR3 is 14 amino acids. In nucleotides, the CDR3 is TGTGCCACCTTCCCTGGACAAGCGAGAGATACGCAGTATTTT. This sequence encodes CATFPGQARDTQYF.

This sequence joins TRBV7-9 and TRBJ2-7; D might be TRBD1 (6 bases). Germline V gene data show CDR1 as SEHNR and CDR2 as FQNEAQ (reference sequence). This CDR3 has 14 amino acids. The V end lost 2 bases, the J end lost 3 bases, and 11 bases lay between the germline ends. CDR3 amino acids: CASSLIQGYYEQYF. The CDR3 DNA follows: TGTGCCAGCAGCTTAATCCAGGGGTACTACGAGCAGTACTTC.

The V call is TRBV13, the J call TRBJ2-7; 12 positions agree with TRBD2. V shed 5 bases, J shed 4 bases, and the junction held 3 bases outside the gene matches. The CDR3 is 14 amino acids. Germline V gives CDR1 PRHDT, CDR2 FYEKMQ (reference sequence). As DNA, the CDR3 is TGTGCCAGCAGCCCTAGCGGGAGGGCGTACGAGCAGTACTTC. Encoded protein: CASSPSGRAYEQYF.

The chain combines TRBV18 with TRBJ1-1, with no clear D. CDR1 and CDR2 from the germline V gene are KGHSH and LQKENI. This CDR3 is 14 amino acids long. V lost 6 bases, J lost 1 base, and 12 bases lay in between. The CDR3 reads CASSPVRGNTEAFF. The CDR3 DNA sequence: TGTGCCAGCTCGCCGGTGAGAGGGAACACTGAAGCTTTCTTT.

The chain carries TRBV18 and TRBJ2-2; TRBD2 might be the D (5 bases). This CDR3 is built from 16 residues. The V end lost 1 base, the J end lost 8 bases, and 17 bases lay between the germline ends. Germline V gene sequence: CDR1 KGHSH, CDR2 LQKENI. This CDR3 reads CASSPQVGAEIGELFF. The CDR3 bases are TGTGCCAGCTCACCACAGGTCGGAGCGGAAATAGGGGAGCTGTTTTTT.

This chain uses TRBV29-1 with TRBJ2-5; D not certain. V was clipped by 4 bases and J by 3 bases, with 6 bases between them. Per germline, CDR1 SQVTM and CDR2 ANQGSEA. The length of the CDR3 is 11 residues. The DNA of the CDR3 is TGCAGCGTTGGCACAGAAGAGACCCAGTACTTC. Its translation is CSVGTEETQYF.

The rearrangement uses TRBV6-5 and TRBJ1-4, with D unclear. V gave up 6 bases and J gave up 0 bases, with 11 bases separating them. The CDR3 runs 15 residues. Germline CDR1 MNHEY, CDR2 SVGAGI. The CDR3 is CASRAFTATNEKLFF. DNA for the CDR3: TGTGCCAGCAGAGCTTTCACAGCAACTAATGAAAAACTGTTTTTT.

The chain recombines TRBV2 with TRBJ1-1, with TRBD1 identical over 7 bases. This CDR3 is 15 amino acids long. Germline CDR1 SNHLY, CDR2 FYNNEI. The V and J ends lost 8 bases and 6 bases, in that order; junction bases with no gene match: 15. CDR3 nucleotide sequence: TGTGCCAGCTACACTGGAACAGGGGTAATGGCTGAAGCTTTCTTT. Encoded protein: CASYTGTGVMAEAFF.

The chain couples TRBV19 to TRBJ2-3, with 10 bases matching TRBD2. There are 14 residues in the CDR3. Trimming took 5 bases from V and 5 from J; bases not matched to a gene: 4. CDR1 LNHDA and CDR2 SQIVND come from the germline V gene (reference sequence). The CDR3, as DNA: TGTGCCAGTAGTTCATTAGCGGGAGGAGATACGCAGTATTTT. It specifies CASSSLAGGDTQYF.

About this clone itself: Germline and junction disagree at one end, which may indicate a read error. The chain carries TRBV5-4 and TRBJ1-2; D gene uncertain. This CDR3 region has 15 residues. The germline V gene has CDR1 SGHNT and CDR2 YYREEE (reference sequence). The CDR3 nucleotides read TGTGCCAGCAGCTTGCAGTCGTTAATGGACTATGGCTACATCTTC. This codes for CASSLQSLMDYGYIF.